Listed here are 21 T cell receptor beta chains from one sample, sequenced in a study of T cell responses to AZD1222 COVID-19 vaccine. Using immunoSEQ multiplex PCR, the repertoire was profiled, and TCRdb retains in-frame clones only, with some absent. Of approximately 100,000 clones listed, 90% are singletons. Sample: peripheral blood, taken on day 0 of AZD1222 vaccination. The receptors were sampled from an adult in good health.

This chain links TRBV4-1 with TRBJ2-3; the match to TRBD2 covers 7 bases. Trimming at V came to 0 bases and at J to 2 bases, leaving 8 bases not matched to a gene. The CDR3 spans 17 residues. Germline V gene sequence: CDR1 MGHRA, CDR2 YSYEKL. This chain's CDR3 is CASSQDLTGLFTDTQYF. The CDR3 nucleotides read TGCGCCAGCAGCCAAGATTTAACGGGACTATTCACAGATACGCAGTATTTT.

The sample holds one count of this clone. The CDR3 loop reads CASSQRQAQYF. In DNA, the CDR3 is TGTGCCAGCAGCCAAAGACAGGCACAGTACTTC. The V gene is TRBV12-3 or TRBV12-4, the J gene TRBJ2-7; D is possibly TRBD1 (6 bases). Trimming pared 6 bases from V and 10 bases from J, leaving 13 bases between. The CDR3 spans 11 residues.

The J gene is TRBJ1-2, the V gene TRBV5-1, with 8 bases matching TRBD1. The ends lost 2 bases at V and 7 bases at J; junction bases unmatched: 13. In germline, CDR1 is SGHRS, CDR2 YFSETQ. This CDR3 contains 16 residues. The CDR3 DNA reads TGCGCCAGCAGCTTTGGACAGGGCTACACACTGGCTGGCTACACCTTC. Translated, it gives CASSFGQGYTLAGYTF.

This clone has only a few counts. This rearrangement joins TRBV15 to TRBJ1-4; the D gene is possibly TRBD1 (5 bases). Germline CDR1 and CDR2: LNHNV and YYDKDF (reference sequence). Trimming removed 4 bases from V and 12 bases from J, with 15 bases in between. The CDR3 is 13 amino acids. For the CDR3, the DNA is TGTGCCACCAGCATCGAGGGCGGGGACGAACTGTTTTTT. This sequence encodes CATSIEGGDELFF.

The chain joins TRBV18 to TRBJ1-4; D not resolved. The CDR3 totals 14 residues. Germline V lookup: CDR1 KGHSH, CDR2 LQKENI. V was trimmed by 3 bases and J by 2 bases, leaving 7 bases between them. The CDR3 spells CASSPAGTNEKLFF. The CDR3 DNA reads as TGTGCCAGCTCACCGGCCGGGACTAATGAAAAACTGTTTTTT.

This rearrangement joins TRBV6-5 to TRBJ1-1; 7 nucleotides match TRBD1. Trimming cost V 5 bases and J 0 bases; bases outside gene matches: 6. In germline, CDR1 is MNHEY, CDR2 SVGAGI. The CDR3 loop spans 15 amino acids. DNA of the CDR3: TGTGCCAGCAGTCCTAGACAGGGTTTGAACACTGAAGCTTTCTTT. Translating it yields CASSPRQGLNTEAFF.

The J gene is TRBJ1-5, the V gene TRBV15; no clear D. This CDR3 is 14 amino acids long. V gave up 6 bases and J gave up 3 bases, with 12 bases separating them. CDR1 is LNHNV, CDR2 YYDKDF, per germline (reference sequence). Here the CDR3 DNA reads TGTGCCACCAGAGATCTTGGCGACAATCAGCCCCAGCATTTT. Its protein product is CATRDLGDNQPQHF.

V and J are TRBV11-2 and TRBJ2-3, with 11 bases matching TRBD2. V gave up 1 base and J gave up 1 base; unmatched junction bases: 4. Looked up from germline, CDR1 is SGHAT and CDR2 is FQNNGV. This CDR3 region has 17 residues. CDR3: CASSLVLAGGRTDTQYF. In nucleotides, the CDR3 is TGTGCCAGCAGCTTAGTTCTAGCGGGGGGTCGCACAGATACGCAGTATTTT.

The chain uses TRBV11-2 and TRBJ1-2; D is perhaps TRBD1 (5 bases). V shed 1 base and J shed 7 bases, with 13 bases lying between them. The V gene's germline CDR1 is SGHAT and CDR2 FQNNGV. The CDR3 extends over 14 amino acids. Written as DNA, the CDR3 is TGTGCCAGCAGCTTAGTATCCGGGACGCTTGGCTACACCTTC. Protein product: CASSLVSGTLGYTF.

The rearrangement links TRBV25-1 to TRBJ2-3; D is undetermined. Deletions cut 10 bases from V and 5 bases from J, with 13 bases between. The CDR3 sequence is 12 residues long. CDR1 and CDR2 from the germline V gene are MGHDK and SYGVNS. The CDR3 nucleotides read TGTGCCACCCAAAGGGCTCAAGATACGCAGTATTTT. It yields the protein CATQRAQDTQYF.

The chain couples TRBV6-6 to TRBJ2-2; D ambiguous. CDR1 MNHNY and CDR2 SVGAGI come from the germline V gene (reference sequence). The CDR3 spans 13 residues. Trimming removed 1 base at V and 5 bases at J, with 5 bases between. The CDR3 is CASSYFDTGELFF. The CDR3 bases are TGTGCCAGCAGTTACTTTGATACCGGGGAGCTGTTTTTT.

The rearrangement links TRBV11-2 to TRBJ1-4, with 9 bases aligning to TRBD1. Trimming took 0 bases from V and 5 from J; bases not matched to a gene: 1. CDR3 length: 15 residues. Looked up from germline, CDR1 is SGHAT and CDR2 is FQNNGV. The CDR3 DNA follows: TGTGCCAGCAGCTTAGATGGGACAGGGAATGAAAAACTGTTTTTT. This sequence encodes CASSLDGTGNEKLFF. Combining the CDR3 with reference TRBV11-2 and TRBJ1-4 gives the whole variable domain EAGVAQSPRYKIIEKRQSVAFWCNPISGHATLYWYQQILGQGPKLLIQFQNNGVVDDSQLPKDRFSAERLKGVDSTLKIQPAKLEDSAVYLCASSLDGTGNEKLFFGSGTQLSVL.

The chain has TRBV19 and TRBJ1-5; D not certain. The CDR3 length is 15 residues. Germline loops: CDR1 LNHDA, CDR2 SQIVND (reference sequence). V lost 6 bases and J 7 bases, leaving 19 bases between the germline ends. The CDR3 here is CASSPDGLLRQPQHF. CDR3 bases: TGTGCCAGTAGCCCGGACGGGCTTTTGCGGCAGCCCCAGCATTTT.

The J gene is TRBJ2-2, the V gene TRBV28, with D possibly called TRBD1 or TRBD2 (5 bases each). Trimming took 4 bases from V and 5 from J, leaving 11 bases between them. This CDR3 has 14 residues. Germline V gene data show CDR1 as MDHEN and CDR2 as SYDVKM. CDR3 sequence: CASSWGLETGELFF. Written as DNA, the CDR3 is TGTGCCAGCAGTTGGGGGTTGGAGACCGGGGAGCTGTTTTTT.

The V call is TRBV27, the J call TRBJ2-7; TRBD1 might be the D (5 bases). The CDR3 runs 14 residues. CDR1 and CDR2 from the germline V gene are MNHEY and SMNVEV (reference sequence). Trimming left V 2 bases short and J 6 bases short, with 14 bases between. This CDR3 is CASSLGTGGSEQYF. The CDR3 DNA reads as TGTGCCAGCAGTTTAGGAACAGGTGGGTCCGAGCAGTACTTC.

This chain uses TRBV27 with TRBJ2-3; the match to TRBD1 covers 8 bases. The germline gives CDR1 MNHEY, CDR2 SMNVEV (reference sequence). The V segment lost 7 bases and the J segment 0 bases; nucleotides outside the gene matches: 9. The CDR3 consists of 16 residues. CDR3 nucleotides: TGTGCCAGCACCCCTTGGACAGGGTCTAGCACAGATACGCAGTATTTT. Translating gives CASTPWTGSSTDTQYF.

This sequence joins TRBV21-1 and TRBJ2-1; TRBD1 is taken as the D call from the table, unchecked against the DNA. TRBV21-1 is designated a pseudogene. This CDR3 spans 12 amino acids. The chain's CDR3 is CASSSLQNEQFF. The DNA for the CDR3 is TGTGCCAGCAGCAGCCTCCAGAATGAGCAGTTCTTC.

This clone was seen only a few times. The rearrangement joins TRBV4-1 to TRBJ1-2, with TRBD1 as a possible D gene (6 bases). The CDR3 has 16 amino acids. CDR1 MGHRA and CDR2 YSYEKL come from the germline V gene. The V end lost 0 bases, the J end lost 4 bases, and 15 bases lay between the germline ends. The CDR3 sequence: CASSQEPTGFGYGYTF. CDR3 in DNA: TGCGCCAGCAGCCAAGAACCCACAGGGTTCGGCTATGGCTACACCTTC.

V and J are TRBV3-1 (or the pseudogene TRBV3-2) and TRBJ1-4; D possibly corresponds to TRBD1 (5 bases). Trimming left V 3 bases short and J 7 bases short, with 30 bases between. There are 20 residues in the CDR3. Germline V lookup: CDR1 LGHDT, CDR2 YNNKEL (reference sequence). The CDR3 reads CASSHMIRGPEAAWSEKLFF. In DNA form, the CDR3 reads TGTGCCAGCAGCCACATGATCCGGGGCCCTGAAGCTGCTTGGAGTGAAAAACTGTTTTTT.

The J gene is TRBJ1-2, the V gene TRBV7-3; 11 bases are shared with TRBD1. The J segment lost 0 bases and the V segment lost 6 bases, leaving 3 bases of the junction unmatched. Germline V CDR1 and CDR2: SGHTA, FQGTGA. The CDR3 is 15 residues long. The CDR3 is CASSLGQGANYGYTF. CDR3 nucleotide sequence: TGTGCCAGCAGTCTGGGACAGGGGGCTAACTATGGCTACACCTTC.

This clone was seen only once. V is TRBV5-6 and J is TRBJ2-7; D might be TRBD2 (5 bases). The CDR3 is 15 amino acids. Germline V gives CDR1 SGHDT, CDR2 YYEEEE. Trimming took 4 bases from V and 0 from J, leaving 14 bases between them. Here the CDR3 DNA reads TGTGCCAGCAGCAGGACGGGATATGTCTCCTACGAGCAGTACTTC. Its protein is CASSRTGYVSYEQYF.